This T cell receptor beta chain originates from a study of kidney transplant recipient with SARS-CoV-2 infection. On this clonotype itself: A clone one base away is much larger, so this may be a read error.

TCRdb re-called the reads through MiXCR, storing one row per CDR3 protein. The table shows under 250,000 distinct CDR3 sequences, with under 35% occurring only once. The CDR3 extends over 19 amino acids. Germline lookup yields CDR1 MNHEY and CDR2 SVGAGI. This sample comprised a blood sample, obtained at baseline and on day 111 from a kidney transplant recipient. This chain joins TRBV6-5 and TRBJ1-2; D might be TRBD1 (6 bases). This receptor was obtained from a male patient in his thirties who had COVID-19 and was a kidney transplant recipient. Some T cells may have originated in the graft donor. CDR3 in amino acids: CASRTHRTAPTFFNYGYAF. DNA of the CDR3: TGTGCCAGCAGAACCCATCGGACAGCACCAACCTTCTTTAACTATGGCTACGCCTTC.